These 8 T cell receptor beta chains originate from one sample sequenced in a study of blood T cells in healthy people across ages (dated by TCRdb to about 2015). The protocol used for the library was 5' RACE. Reads for this sample came from an Illumina HiSeq 2500. A second PCR of about 7 to 12 cycles was performed with a sample-barcoded 5' primer and a J-beta primer mix. TCRdb reran the public reads through fastp at Q25 and MiXCR, keeping productive beta chains. Merged by CDR3 protein, the rows form single entries marked with the most common genes and DNA. The table for this sample lists some 1 million distinct CDR3 sequences; under 45% of them were counted only once. Approximately 19% of the sample comes from the top ten. The source material was blood. Every receptor here comes from a woman aged 55-69 years in good health.

This clonotype has just a few counts. The V and J genes are TRBV12-3 or TRBV12-4 and TRBJ1-2; 8 nucleotides align to TRBD1. The V and J ends lost 6 bases and 0 bases, in that order; junction bases with no gene match: 9. The CDR3 has 16 residues. The CDR3 DNA sequence: TGTGCCAGCAGCCCCGGACAGGGACGACCTAACTATGGCTACACCTTC. Protein product: CASSPGQGRPNYGYTF.

This clonotype came up a few times. The rearrangement joins TRBV27 to TRBJ2-7; TRBD2 matches 8 bases. Germline trimming cut 1 base from V and 5 bases from J; bases unmatched to any gene: 13. The CDR3 sequence is 17 residues long. Germline V gene lookup returns CDR1 MNHEY and CDR2 SMNVEV (reference sequence). CDR3 sequence (DNA): TGTGCCAGCAGTTTATACCCCGCGGGCGGGAGGTTCCACGAGCAGTACTTC. Its translation: CASSLYPAGGRFHEQYF.

The chain is built from TRBV29-1 and TRBJ1-2; TRBD1 is a possible D gene (5 bases). V was clipped by 4 bases and J by 2 bases, with 8 bases between them. CDR3 size: 12 residues. Germline V gene data show CDR1 as SQVTM and CDR2 as ANQGSEA. The CDR3 sequence is CSVVWGNYGYTF. The DNA of the CDR3 is TGCAGCGTTGTGTGGGGGAACTATGGCTACACCTTC.

This clonotype was detected many times. This rearrangement joins TRBV5-1 to TRBJ2-4; tentatively, D is TRBD2 (5 bases). There are 14 residues in the CDR3. Trimming took off 1 base at V and 3 bases at J, with 8 bases between the two ends. The germline gives CDR1 SGHRS, CDR2 YFSETQ. CDR3 bases: TGCGCCAGCAGCTTGTCCAGCGGCAAAAACATTCAGTACTTC. Its translation is CASSLSSGKNIQYF.

This clonotype turned up a few times. J is TRBJ2-6 and V is TRBV12-3 or TRBV12-4, with a weak D call TRBD1 (6 bases). Trimming left V 6 bases short and J 0 bases short, with 15 bases between. CDR3 length: 17 residues. In nucleotides, the CDR3 is TGTGCCAGCAGGACAGGTCCTTTACGCTCTGGGGCCAACGTCCTGACTTTC. Encoded protein: CASRTGPLRSGANVLTF.

This clonotype was seen a handful of times. The chain combines TRBV6-6 with TRBJ2-1; D unresolved. The CDR3 spans 15 residues. The V end lost 5 bases, the J end lost 8 bases, and 19 bases lay between the germline ends. The germline V gene encodes CDR1 MNHNY and CDR2 SVGAGI (reference sequence). CDR3 sequence: CASSRRLTTNDEQFF. The CDR3 DNA reads TGTGCCAGCAGTAGACGACTTACCACCAACGATGAGCAGTTCTTC.

This clonotype showed up just a few times. This rearrangement joins TRBV25-1 to TRBJ1-6, with 7 bases identical to TRBD1. V was clipped by 6 bases and J by 9 bases; unmatched bases: 8. This CDR3 region has 14 residues. Per germline, CDR1 MGHDK and CDR2 SYGVNS. In DNA form, the CDR3 reads TGTGCCAGCAGCCAGGGGGGGGCGCGTTCACCCCTCCACTTT. It encodes CASSQGGARSPLHF.

This clonotype was observed a handful of times. This sequence joins TRBV6-5 and TRBJ2-1; 7 nucleotides match TRBD1. The CDR3 extends over 11 amino acids. V lost 8 bases to trimming and J lost 8 bases; unmatched junction nucleotides: 3. The V gene's germline CDR1 is MNHEY and CDR2 SVGAGI. This chain's CDR3 is CASYRGYEQFF. In nucleotides, the CDR3 is TGTGCCAGCTACAGGGGTTATGAGCAGTTCTTC.